Below are 19 T cell receptor beta chains sequenced from a single sample in a study of blood T cell repertoires in COVID-19. The assay was immunoSEQ multiplex PCR, and TCRdb's table has in-frame clones only and misses some. The data show roughly 110,000 clones, 85% to 90% seen once. Sample: peripheral blood. These receptors came from a woman aged 60-75 years with COVID-19, enrolled during active disease.

The chain recombines TRBV7-2 with TRBJ2-5; possibly TRBD1 for D (6 bases). CDR1 is SGHTA and CDR2 is FQGNSA in the germline V gene. This CDR3 is 15 amino acids long. Trimming removed 0 bases from V and 5 bases from J, with 13 bases in between. CDR3 protein: CASSLAAQGGETQYF. The CDR3 coding sequence is TGTGCCAGCAGCTTAGCGGCACAGGGTGGCGAGACCCAGTACTTC.

This clone appeared a few times. The chain combines TRBV19 with TRBJ2-7; 10 nucleotides align to TRBD1. The V gene's germline CDR1 is LNHDA and CDR2 SQIVND (reference sequence). The CDR3 spans 16 residues. Trimming at V came to 9 bases and at J to 1 base, leaving 12 bases not matched to a gene. The CDR3 DNA reads TGTGCCAGAACACTCCGGGACAGGGGACCATCCTACGAGCAGTACTTC. Its protein is CARTLRDRGPSYEQYF.

V and J are TRBV7-2 and TRBJ2-7, with 13 bases identical to TRBD2. This CDR3 is 17 amino acids long. Per the germline V gene, CDR1 is SGHTA and CDR2 is FQGNSA. J lost 3 bases, V lost 0 bases, and 5 bases had no gene match. CDR3 sequence: CASSLATSGRSYYEQYF. The CDR3 DNA follows: TGTGCCAGCAGCTTAGCGACTAGCGGGAGGTCTTACTACGAGCAGTACTTC. Full variable domain (outside the CDR3, taken from reference TRBV7-2 and TRBJ2-7): GAGVSQSPSNKVTEKGKDVELRCDPISGHTALYWYRQSLGQGLEFLIYFQGNSAPDKSGLPSDRFSAERTGGSVSTLTIQRTQQEDSAVYLCASSLATSGRSYYEQYFGPGTRLTVT.

This chain joins TRBV27 and TRBJ1-1; 7 bases match TRBD1. This CDR3 is built from 16 residues. Germline CDR1 and CDR2: MNHEY and SMNVEV (reference sequence). The junction had 8 bases not matched to a gene; V was cut back by 4 bases and J by 0 bases. The CDR3 reads CASSSYRGRMNTEAFF. The DNA for the CDR3 is TGTGCCAGCAGTTCCTACAGGGGACGGATGAACACTGAAGCTTTCTTT.

This clone came up once. The V call is TRBV7-2, the J call TRBJ1-3; weak D call: TRBD1 (6 bases). Trimming cost V 0 bases and J 0 bases, with 9 bases left between them. The CDR3 has 16 residues. CDR1 is SGHTA, CDR2 FQGNSA, per germline. CDR3 nucleotide sequence: TGTGCCAGCAGCTTAGCAGGGGGGGGCTCTGGAAACACCATATATTTT. Its protein is CASSLAGGGSGNTIYF.

This chain connects TRBV19 to TRBJ1-6; 10 positions agree with TRBD1. The CDR3 is made up of 15 amino acids. J gave up 10 bases and V 5 bases, and 8 bases lay outside the gene matches. Per germline, CDR1 LNHDA and CDR2 SQIVND (reference sequence). Written as DNA, the CDR3 is TGTGCCAGTAGTGGACGGGACAGGGGTCGCTCACCCCTCCACTTT. Protein sequence: CASSGRDRGRSPLHF.

The chain employs TRBV27 and TRBJ2-7; D is possibly TRBD2 (6 bases). This CDR3 comprises 14 residues. The V gene lost 6 bases and the J gene lost 4 bases, with 16 bases spanning the gap. From germline, CDR1 is MNHEY and CDR2 SMNVEV (reference sequence). The CDR3 reads CASSPPGRLYEQYF. The CDR3 nucleotides are TGTGCCAGCAGCCCCCCGGGGAGGCTATACGAGCAGTACTTC.

The gene calls are TRBV10-3 and TRBJ2-3; the match to TRBD2 covers 8 bases. CDR3 length equals 16 residues. After removal of 0 bases from V and 2 bases from J, the junction contained 4 bases not matched to a gene. CDR1 is ENHRY, CDR2 SYGVKD, per germline. The CDR3 DNA reads TGTGCCATCAGTGAGTCAGACGGGGGGGCCACAGATACGCAGTATTTT. Translated, it gives CAISESDGGATDTQYF.

The chain uses TRBV19 and TRBJ2-6, with 12 bases identical to TRBD1. The CDR3 sequence is 18 residues long. V trimming: 5 bases; J trimming: 2 bases; junction bases outside the gene matches: 7. Per the germline V gene, CDR1 is LNHDA and CDR2 is SQIVND (reference sequence). The CDR3, as DNA: TGTGCCAGTAGTTGGAGAAGGGACAGGGGGCCTGGGGCCAACGTCCTGACTTTC. Amino acid sequence: CASSWRRDRGPGANVLTF. The entire variable domain, with the rest obtained from reference TRBV19 and TRBJ2-6, is as follows: DGGITQSPKYLFRKEGQNVTLSCEQNLNHDAMYWYRQDPGQGLRLIYYSQIVNDFQKGDIAEGYSVSREKKESFPLTVTSAQKNPTAFYLCASSWRRDRGPGANVLTFGAGSRLTVL.

The chain has TRBV2 and TRBJ1-1; the D gene is possibly TRBD1 (5 bases). The CDR3 is 14 amino acids. Trimming stripped 6 bases from V and 4 bases from J, with 15 bases between. The germline gives CDR1 SNHLY, CDR2 FYNNEI. The CDR3 loop is CASSERGRFTEAFF. Here the CDR3 DNA reads TGTGCCAGCAGCGAAAGGGGCCGGTTCACTGAAGCTTTCTTT.

A few counts support this clone. The genes are TRBV4-1 and TRBJ1-5; D not certain. The germline CDR1 and CDR2 sequences are MGHRA and YSYEKL. The CDR3 is made up of 20 amino acids. V dropped 2 bases and J dropped 2 bases, with 25 bases sitting between them. The CDR3 DNA reads as TGCGCCAGCAGCCAAAACCCAAGGGCTTTTAGGAGGGTCGGCAATCAGCCCCAGCATTTT. This gives the protein CASSQNPRAFRRVGNQPQHF.

This clone was recorded only once. In nucleotides, the CDR3 is TGTGCCAGCAGCTTACAGTGGGACAGGGGAGCTTTCTTT. As protein: CASSLQWDRGAFF. V gene TRBV7-9 combines with J gene TRBJ1-1; TRBD1 aligns across 10 bases. V gave up 2 bases and J gave up 10 bases; unmatched junction bases: 4. CDR3 length: 13 residues. Germline CDR1 SEHNR, CDR2 FQNEAQ (reference sequence).

The rearrangement links TRBV30 to TRBJ1-6, with D unresolved. The CDR3 totals 13 residues. Germline loops: CDR1 GTSNPN, CDR2 SVGIG (reference sequence). Trimming shortened V by 7 bases and J by 9 bases, and 16 bases separated the two germline ends. The CDR3 here is CASLYERSSPLHF. The DNA for the CDR3 is TGTGCCTCTCTGTATGAGAGATCTTCACCCCTCCACTTT.

The chain joins TRBV18 to TRBJ1-3; possible D gene TRBD1, 6 bases. Germline V gene lookup returns CDR1 KGHSH and CDR2 LQKENI. V was clipped by 5 bases and J by 0 bases, with 14 bases between them. CDR3 length: 16 residues. CDR3 residues: CASSEQGSNSGNTIYF. The CDR3 bases are TGTGCCAGCTCAGAACAGGGATCCAACTCTGGAAACACCATATATTTT.

This clone was seen a handful of times. The chain recombines TRBV20-1 with TRBJ2-7; D is unclear. Germline V gene sequence: CDR1 DFQATT, CDR2 SNEGSKA (reference sequence). The CDR3 totals 14 residues. With 3 bases removed from V and 1 base from J, the gap between germline ends came to 13 bases. CDR3 region: CSASPEAESYEQYF. The CDR3 nucleotides read TGCAGTGCTAGTCCCGAGGCCGAGTCCTACGAGCAGTACTTC.

The chain combines TRBV7-9 with TRBJ2-1; maybe TRBD1 (6 bases). CDR3 length: 15 residues. V was clipped by 3 bases and J by 3 bases, with 12 bases between them. The germline V gene encodes CDR1 SEHNR and CDR2 FQNEAQ (reference sequence). This CDR3 reads CASSLLWTDYNEQFF. For the CDR3, the DNA is TGTGCCAGCAGCTTGCTATGGACAGACTACAATGAGCAGTTCTTC.

V is TRBV7-2 and J is TRBJ2-5; 12 nucleotides match TRBD1. CDR3 size: 16 residues. Germline CDR1 reads SGHTA; CDR2 reads FQGNSA. V gave up 5 bases and J gave up 5 bases; unmatched junction bases: 9. The CDR3 spells CASSPTPGQGAETQYF. In DNA form, the CDR3 reads TGTGCCAGCAGCCCAACGCCGGGACAGGGGGCGGAGACCCAGTACTTC.

This clone turned up a few times. This chain joins TRBV5-5 and TRBJ1-2; a weak D match, TRBD1 (6 bases). Trimming removed 3 bases at V and 7 bases at J, with 16 bases between. Germline CDR1 and CDR2: SGHKS and YYEKEE (reference sequence). CDR3 size: 14 residues. The CDR3 here is CASSSRTARGGYTF. DNA of the CDR3: TGTGCCAGCAGCTCCCGGACAGCACGGGGTGGCTACACCTTC.

This clone was counted once. Other DNA sequences within the sample encode an identical CDR3. CDR3 residues: CASSLTGGNTEAFF. For the CDR3, the DNA is TGTGCCAGCAGCTTGACAGGGGGGAACACTGAAGCTTTCTTT. V usage is TRBV7-8 and J usage is TRBJ1-1, with 9 bases aligning to TRBD1. This CDR3 has 14 amino acids. V was clipped by 3 bases and J by 1 base; unmatched bases: 0. From germline, CDR1 is SGHVS and CDR2 FQNEAQ.